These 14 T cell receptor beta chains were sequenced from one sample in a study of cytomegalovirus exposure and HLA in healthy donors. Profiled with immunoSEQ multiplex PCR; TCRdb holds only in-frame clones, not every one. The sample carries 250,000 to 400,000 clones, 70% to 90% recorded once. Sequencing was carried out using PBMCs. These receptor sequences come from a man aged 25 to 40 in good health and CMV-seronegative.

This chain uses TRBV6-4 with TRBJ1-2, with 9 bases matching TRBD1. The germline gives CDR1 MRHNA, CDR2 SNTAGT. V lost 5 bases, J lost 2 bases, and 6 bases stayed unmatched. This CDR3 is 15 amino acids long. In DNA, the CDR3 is TGTGCCAGCAGTCCCGGGACAGGGTCGAACTATGGCTACACCTTC. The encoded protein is CASSPGTGSNYGYTF.

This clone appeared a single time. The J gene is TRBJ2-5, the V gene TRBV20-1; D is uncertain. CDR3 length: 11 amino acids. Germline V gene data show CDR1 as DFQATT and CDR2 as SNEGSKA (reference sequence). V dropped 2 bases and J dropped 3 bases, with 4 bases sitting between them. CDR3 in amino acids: CSARLEETQYF. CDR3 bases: TGCAGTGCTAGACTTGAAGAGACCCAGTACTTC.

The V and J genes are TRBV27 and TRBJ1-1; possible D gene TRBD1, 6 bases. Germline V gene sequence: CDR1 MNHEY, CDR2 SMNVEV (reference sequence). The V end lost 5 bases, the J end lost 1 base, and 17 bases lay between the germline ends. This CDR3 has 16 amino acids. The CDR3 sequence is CASSGRRTDQNTEAFF. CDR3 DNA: TGTGCCAGCAGTGGGCGCAGGACAGACCAGAACACTGAAGCTTTCTTT.

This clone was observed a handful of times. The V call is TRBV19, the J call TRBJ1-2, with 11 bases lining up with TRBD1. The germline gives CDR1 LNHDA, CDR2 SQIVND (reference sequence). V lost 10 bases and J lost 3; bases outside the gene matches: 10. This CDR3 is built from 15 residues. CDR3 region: CATKPRDRGDYGYTF. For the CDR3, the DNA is TGTGCCACCAAGCCCCGGGACAGGGGGGACTATGGCTACACCTTC.

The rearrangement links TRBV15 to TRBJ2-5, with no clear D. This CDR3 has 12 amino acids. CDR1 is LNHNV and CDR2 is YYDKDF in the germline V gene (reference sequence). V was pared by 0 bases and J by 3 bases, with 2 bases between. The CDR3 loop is CATSRDKETQYF. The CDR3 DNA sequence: TGTGCCACCAGCAGAGATAAAGAGACCCAGTACTTC.

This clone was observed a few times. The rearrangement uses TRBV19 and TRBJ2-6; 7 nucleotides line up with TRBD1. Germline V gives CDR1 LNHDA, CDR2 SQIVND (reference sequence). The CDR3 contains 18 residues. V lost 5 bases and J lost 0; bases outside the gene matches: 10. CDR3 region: CASSADRPALSGANVLTF. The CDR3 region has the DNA TGTGCCAGTAGTGCGGACAGGCCAGCCCTCTCTGGGGCCAACGTCCTGACTTTC.

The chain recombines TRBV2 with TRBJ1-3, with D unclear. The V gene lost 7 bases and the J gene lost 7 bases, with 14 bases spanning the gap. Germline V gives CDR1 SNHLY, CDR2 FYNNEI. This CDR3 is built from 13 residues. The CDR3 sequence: CASTRGMSNTIYF. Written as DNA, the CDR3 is TGTGCCAGCACGCGAGGGATGAGCAACACCATATATTTT.

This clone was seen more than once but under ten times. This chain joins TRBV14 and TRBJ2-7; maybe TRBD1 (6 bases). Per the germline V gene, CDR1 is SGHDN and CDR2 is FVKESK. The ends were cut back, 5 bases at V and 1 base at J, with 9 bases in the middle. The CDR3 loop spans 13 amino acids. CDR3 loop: CASSYGQSYEQYF. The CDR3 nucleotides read TGTGCCAGCAGCTACGGACAGTCCTACGAGCAGTACTTC.

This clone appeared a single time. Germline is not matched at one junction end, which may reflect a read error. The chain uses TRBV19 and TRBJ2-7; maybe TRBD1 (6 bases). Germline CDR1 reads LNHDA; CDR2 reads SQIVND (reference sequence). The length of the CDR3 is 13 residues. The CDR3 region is CASSIVPGQPSHF. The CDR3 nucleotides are TGTGCCAGTAGTATAGTTCCAGGACAGCCCTCGCACTTC.

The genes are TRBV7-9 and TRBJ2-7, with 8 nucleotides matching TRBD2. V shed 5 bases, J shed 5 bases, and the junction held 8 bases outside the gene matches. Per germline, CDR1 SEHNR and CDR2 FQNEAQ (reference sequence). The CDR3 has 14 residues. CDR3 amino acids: CASSPKAGVHEQYF. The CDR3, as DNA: TGTGCCAGCAGCCCCAAAGCGGGGGTCCACGAGCAGTACTTC. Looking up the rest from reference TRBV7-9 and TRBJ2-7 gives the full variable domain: DTGVSQNPRHKITKRGQNVTFRCDPISEHNRLYWYRQTLGQGPEFLTYFQNEAQLEKSRLLSDRFSAERPKGSFSTLEIQRTEQGDSAMYLCASSPKAGVHEQYFGPGTRLTVT.

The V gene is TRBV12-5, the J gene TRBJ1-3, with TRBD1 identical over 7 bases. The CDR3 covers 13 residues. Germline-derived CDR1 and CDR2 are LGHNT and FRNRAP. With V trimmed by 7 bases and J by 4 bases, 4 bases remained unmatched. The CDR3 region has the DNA TGTGCTAGTGTGACAGGGTCAGGAAACACCATATATTTT. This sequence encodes CASVTGSGNTIYF. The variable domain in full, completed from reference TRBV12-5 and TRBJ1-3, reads DARVTQTPRHKVTEMGQEVTMRCQPILGHNTVFWYRQTMMQGLELLAYFRNRAPLDDSGMPKDRFSAEMPDATLATLKIQPSEPRDSAVYFCASVTGSGNTIYFGEGSWLTVV.

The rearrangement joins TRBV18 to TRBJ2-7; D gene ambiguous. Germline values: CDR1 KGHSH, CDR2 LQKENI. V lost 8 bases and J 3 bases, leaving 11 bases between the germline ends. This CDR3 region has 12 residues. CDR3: CASAAQHYEQYF. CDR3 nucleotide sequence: TGTGCCAGCGCTGCCCAACACTACGAGCAGTACTTC.

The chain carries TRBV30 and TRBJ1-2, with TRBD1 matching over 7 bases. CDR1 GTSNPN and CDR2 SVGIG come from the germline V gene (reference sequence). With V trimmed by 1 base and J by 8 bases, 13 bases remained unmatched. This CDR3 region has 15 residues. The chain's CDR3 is CAWSALVRQGEGYTF. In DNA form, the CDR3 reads TGTGCCTGGAGTGCCCTGGTACGACAGGGAGAAGGCTACACCTTC.

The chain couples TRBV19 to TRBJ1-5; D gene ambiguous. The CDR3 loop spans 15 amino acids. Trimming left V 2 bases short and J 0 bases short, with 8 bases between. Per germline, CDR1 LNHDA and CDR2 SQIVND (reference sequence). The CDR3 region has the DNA TGTGCCAGTAGTATAATGAGCTATAGCAATCAGCCCCAGCATTTT. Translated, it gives CASSIMSYSNQPQHF.